The present TCR beta chain was sequenced within a study of CXCR3-negative and CXCR3-positive naive CD8 T cells. The TRB libraries of cDNA were built by UMI-labeled 5' RACE. TCRdb reprocessed the 5' RACE reads; each CDR3 protein has one entry and no DNA is given. This table holds under 50,000 distinct CDR3 sequences. Sequenced: naive CXCR3- CD8+ T cells from blood. The subset denotes: CD45RO-CCR7+CD27+CD95- naive CD8+ T cells lacking CXCR3 (TNR3-). The TCR comes from a human donor in good health. Some clones in this sample may be carry-over from other donors' samples.

This CDR3 is CASSRTGGYNEQFF. V gene TRBV7-9 combines with J gene TRBJ2-1; TCRdb calls TRBD1, which cannot be checked without DNA. Germline values: CDR1 SEHNR, CDR2 FQNEAQ (reference sequence). The CDR3 is 14 residues long.